The 16 T cell receptor beta chains below were found in one sample sequenced in a study of glioma-infiltrating T cells. TCR alpha and beta CDR3 regions were amplified from RNA using iRepertoire nested multiplex PCR. TCRdb independently ran MiXCR on the multiplex PCR reads; one entry per CDR3 protein. The sample yields 85,000 to 110,000 distinct CDR3 sequences, 29% seen once. Sequenced sample: glioma tissue, nonneoplastic brain tissue, or PBMCs (not recorded which). These receptors were collected from a human donor with low-grade glioma or glioblastoma, undergoing nonglioma brain surgery, or in good health (not recorded which).

Notes on this clonotype: With a much larger clone just one base away, this may be a read error. The chain employs TRBV4-1 and TRBJ1-2; tentatively, D is TRBD1 (5 bases). CDR1 is MGHRA and CDR2 is YSYEKL in the germline V gene. This CDR3 contains 13 residues. The CDR3 DNA reads as TGCGCCAGCAGCCAACCAGGGATCTATGTCTACACCTTC. As protein: CASSQPGIYVYTF.

As regards this clonotype: The junction shows a germline mismatch at one end, possibly a read error. The J gene is TRBJ2-3, the V gene TRBV11-3; the D gene could be TRBD1 or TRBD2 (6 bases each). Germline CDR1 is SGHNT and CDR2 is YENEEA. This CDR3 region has 13 residues. The CDR3 reads CAGSLGGTDTQYF. DNA for the CDR3: TGTGCCGGCAGCTTAGGGGGGACAGATACGCAGTATTTT. The whole variable domain, filled in from reference TRBV11-3 and TRBJ2-3, reads EAGVVQSPRYKIIEKKQPVAFWCNPISGHNTLYWYLQNLGQGPELLIRYENEEAVDDSQLPKDRFSAERLKGVDSTLKIQPAELGDSAVYLCAGSLGGTDTQYFGPGTRLTVL.

This clonotype was seen at least ten times. This chain links TRBV6-1 with TRBJ2-6; tentatively, D is TRBD1 (5 bases). Trimming stripped 7 bases from V and 0 bases from J, with 10 bases between. The CDR3 contains 15 residues. Germline assignment: CDR1 MNHNS and CDR2 SASEGT. The CDR3 protein is CASNPDNSGANVLTF. The DNA of the CDR3 is TGTGCCAGCAACCCGGACAACTCTGGGGCCAACGTCCTGACTTTC.

This chain uses TRBV12-3 or TRBV12-4 with TRBJ2-5; D not certain. The CDR3 is made up of 14 amino acids. V lost 6 bases, J lost 9 bases, and 20 bases lay in between. CDR3 sequence (DNA): TGTGCCAGCAGCACTACCGGTACTAATTCCCCCCAGTACTTC. Translated, it gives CASSTTGTNSPQYF.

This clonotype was seen repeatedly, ten times or more. The chain joins TRBV20-1 to TRBJ2-5; 7 nucleotides line up with TRBD1. The CDR3 spans 13 residues. Germline V gives CDR1 DFQATT, CDR2 SNEGSKA (reference sequence). Trimming took 3 bases from V and 4 from J; bases not matched to a gene: 5. The CDR3 sequence: CSASLGGPETQYF. The CDR3 nucleotides are TGCAGTGCTAGTTTAGGGGGCCCAGAGACCCAGTACTTC.

The chain is built from TRBV20-1 and TRBJ2-5; 7 bases fit TRBD1. The CDR3 is made up of 17 amino acids. Germline CDR1 is DFQATT and CDR2 is SNEGSKA (reference sequence). Trimming cost V 4 bases and J 4 bases; bases outside gene matches: 18. The CDR3 region has the DNA TGCAGTGCTAAGACAACATTCGGACAGAGGGGGCGAGAGACCCAGTACTTC. Translating gives CSAKTTFGQRGRETQYF.

Ten or more counts support this clonotype. The V gene is TRBV27, the J gene TRBJ1-5; D unresolved. The CDR3 contains 15 residues. Looked up from germline, CDR1 is MNHEY and CDR2 is SMNVEV (reference sequence). V was shortened by 1 base and J by 3 bases, with 10 bases between the two germline ends. The CDR3 nucleotides are TGTGCCAGCAGTTTATTGTACGGACTCAATCAGCCCCAGCATTTT. This translates into CASSLLYGLNQPQHF.

Many counts were recorded for this clonotype. The rearrangement uses TRBV14 and TRBJ1-6; 8 bases map to TRBD1. Germline lookup yields CDR1 SGHDN and CDR2 FVKESK. CDR3 length: 14 amino acids. Losses at the gene ends were 5 bases for V and 7 bases for J; bases not matched to a gene: 4. The CDR3 loop reads CASSMDRANSPLHF. In DNA form, the CDR3 reads TGTGCCAGCAGCATGGACAGGGCCAATTCACCCCTCCACTTT.

The gene calls are TRBV11-3 and TRBJ2-7; D assignment may be TRBD1 or TRBD2 (7 bases each). CDR3 size: 15 residues. V was trimmed by 5 bases and J by 0 bases, leaving 14 bases between them. Germline CDR1 is SGHNT and CDR2 is YENEEA. CDR3: CASSQGGTDSYEQYF. CDR3 bases: TGTGCCAGCAGCCAGGGGGGGACTGACTCCTACGAGCAGTACTTC.

This clonotype was recorded a few times. The rearrangement joins TRBV10-3 to TRBJ2-7; possible D gene TRBD1, 6 bases. CDR1 and CDR2 (germline): ENHRY, SYGVKD. The CDR3 extends over 11 amino acids. Trimming removed 7 bases at V and 5 bases at J, with 9 bases between. CDR3 loop: CAIKGDDEQYF. The CDR3 coding sequence is TGTGCCATCAAGGGGGATGACGAGCAGTACTTC.

Notes on this clonotype: A much larger clone is a single base away; this may be a read error. The V gene is TRBV20-1, the J gene TRBJ2-7; no definite D call. This CDR3 has 14 amino acids. Germline CDR1 DFQATT, CDR2 SNEGSKA (reference sequence). CDR3 sequence reads: CSSRPTRRYYEQYF. Here the CDR3 DNA reads TGCAGTTCTAGACCGACCCGACGGTACTACGAGCAGTACTTC.

On this clonotype: This may stem from a read error, because a much larger clone lies one nucleotide away. The chain has TRBV7-3 and TRBJ2-1, with 8 bases that match TRBD1. V shed 5 bases, J shed 5 bases, and the junction held 8 bases outside the gene matches. The CDR3 is made up of 15 amino acids. The germline CDR1 and CDR2 sequences are SGHTA and FQGTGA. CDR3 region: CASSSQLGQDNEQFF. The DNA of the CDR3 is TGTGCCAGCAGCAGCCAATTGGGACAGGACAATGAGCAGTTCTTC.

As concerns this clonotype: A much larger clone differs by one base, so this may be a read error. The chain has TRBV20-1 and TRBJ2-7, with a possible D match to TRBD2 (6 bases). The V gene's germline CDR1 is DFQATT and CDR2 SNEGSKA (reference sequence). The CDR3 loop spans 14 amino acids. This CDR3 reads CSADLPRGTYGQYF. CDR3 DNA sequence: TGCAGTGCTGACCTCCCGCGGGGCACCTACGGGCAGTACTTC.

Points on this clonotype: With a much larger clone just one base away, this may be a read error. V gene TRBV20-1 combines with J gene TRBJ2-7, with 7 bases that match TRBD2. Trimming at V came to 7 bases and at J to 2 bases, leaving 11 bases not matched to a gene. CDR3 length: 14 residues. Looked up from germline, CDR1 is DFQATT and CDR2 is SNEGSKA (reference sequence). The CDR3 here is CSGRRSGTAYEQYF. The CDR3 bases are TGCAGTGGTCGGCGAAGCGGGACGGCCTACGAGCAGTACTTC.

This clonotype has ten or more counts. The genes are TRBV12-3 or TRBV12-4 and TRBJ2-7; 10 positions agree with TRBD2. This CDR3 region has 15 residues. V was clipped by 6 bases and J by 7 bases; unmatched bases: 12. The DNA of the CDR3 is TGTGCCAGCAGAACATCAGCGGGGGGGCCTAGGGAGCAGTACTTC. It codes for CASRTSAGGPREQYF.

V is TRBV20-1 and J is TRBJ2-7; the D gene is possibly TRBD1 (6 bases). The CDR3 contains 15 residues. V lost 0 bases to trimming and J lost 0 bases, with 12 bases between them. Germline CDR1 and CDR2: DFQATT and SNEGSKA (reference sequence). The CDR3 spells CSARENSGVSYEQYF. Here the CDR3 DNA reads TGCAGTGCTAGAGAGAATTCAGGGGTCTCCTACGAGCAGTACTTC.